The 14 T cell receptor beta chains reported below all come from one sample, sequenced in a study of T cell responses to AZD1222 COVID-19 vaccine (dated by TCRdb to the early 2020s). Library construction relied on the immunoSEQ multiplex PCR assay. This is the immuneACCESS table as TCRdb keeps it, with only in-frame sequences that have V and J called. A part of the clones is gone; compared with another copy, unresolved V genes explain less than half, and the rest is unexplained. This sample holds tens of thousands of clones; 87% were observed only once. Under 3.5% of the sample is taken by the ten largest. The sample's time point label is to be understood as: about 28 days (+/-7) after the second vaccine dose. The input for sequencing was peripheral blood, taken 28 days after the second AZD1222 dose. The receptor set was obtained from an adult who received the AZD1222 COVID-19 vaccine.

By sample share, this clone is large. The rearrangement links TRBV27 to TRBJ2-5; 7 bases match TRBD2. CDR1 MNHEY and CDR2 SMNVEV come from the germline V gene (reference sequence). V lost 8 bases to trimming and J lost 5 bases; unmatched junction nucleotides: 17. This CDR3 spans 16 amino acids. The chain's CDR3 is CASRGRGTFPWETQYF. In DNA form, the CDR3 reads TGTGCCAGCCGCGGGAGAGGGACCTTCCCTTGGGAGACCCAGTACTTC.

The chain employs TRBV7-3 and TRBJ2-7, with 9 bases aligning to TRBD1. The ends lost 5 bases at V and 2 bases at J; junction bases unmatched: 4. Germline CDR1 reads SGHTA; CDR2 reads FQGTGA. CDR3 size: 14 residues. The CDR3 DNA is TGTGCCAGCAGCCCACAGGGGGCCCCCTACGAGCAGTACTTC. Translated, it gives CASSPQGAPYEQYF.

Only a few counts were recorded for this clone. The sample carries other DNA sequences with the same CDR3. The chain recombines TRBV9 with TRBJ1-3, with unresolved D. Germline V gene data show CDR1 as SGDLS and CDR2 as YYNGEE. The CDR3 consists of 14 residues. V was clipped by 0 bases and J by 4 bases, with 8 bases between them. CDR3 in DNA: TGTGCCAGCAGCGTAGGCAGCACCGGAAACACCATATATTTT. As protein: CASSVGSTGNTIYF.

Notes on this clone: A junction boundary mismatches the germline segment, possibly from a read error. The chain couples TRBV2 to TRBJ1-2; 7 nucleotides line up with TRBD1. This CDR3 comprises 11 residues. In germline, CDR1 is SNHLY, CDR2 FYNNEI. CDR3 protein: CASRGAGGYTF. In DNA form, the CDR3 reads TGCGCGTCCAGGGGGGCTGGCGGCTACACCTTC.

The V gene is TRBV5-6, the J gene TRBJ2-7, with D tentatively TRBD1 (5 bases). Germline CDR1 SGHDT, CDR2 YYEEEE. The CDR3 contains 15 residues. V lost 6 bases, J lost 1 base, and 17 bases lay in between. The chain's CDR3 is CASTYFPRESYEQYF. In nucleotides, the CDR3 is TGTGCCAGCACCTACTTCCCCAGGGAATCCTACGAGCAGTACTTC.

This clone was detected only once. The chain recombines TRBV15 with TRBJ2-7; D unresolved. The germline V gene encodes CDR1 LNHNV and CDR2 YYDKDF (reference sequence). The CDR3 covers 18 residues. Trimming stripped 0 bases from V and 2 bases from J, with 20 bases between. The CDR3 coding sequence is TGTGCCACCAGCAGAGATCTTGCTGCTTCCATTTTAACCTACGAGCAGTACTTC. The encoded protein is CATSRDLAASILTYEQYF.

This clone was detected only once. This chain joins TRBV9 and TRBJ1-3, with D hard to call. Germline values: CDR1 SGDLS, CDR2 YYNGEE. The V and J ends lost 7 bases and 4 bases respectively, with 12 bases between them. CDR3 length: 13 residues. CDR3 bases: TGTGCCAGCGCCGCTGGTTCCGGAAACACCATATATTTT. Amino acid sequence: CASAAGSGNTIYF.

The chain uses TRBV28 and TRBJ2-1, with 11 bases fitting TRBD2. CDR3 length equals 16 residues. V lost 6 bases to trimming and J lost 6 bases; unmatched junction nucleotides: 10. Per germline, CDR1 MDHEN and CDR2 SYDVKM. The CDR3: CASSRRPGLAANEQFF. In nucleotides, the CDR3 is TGTGCCAGCAGCCGCCGACCGGGACTAGCGGCCAATGAGCAGTTCTTC. Combining the CDR3 with reference TRBV28 and TRBJ2-1 gives the whole variable domain DVKVTQSSRYLVKRTGEKVFLECVQDMDHENMFWYRQDPGLGLRLIYFSYDVKMKEKGDIPEGYSVSREKKERFSLILESASTNQTSMYLCASSRRPGLAANEQFFGPGTRLTVL.

This chain links TRBV20-1 with TRBJ2-2; D not certain. The CDR3 extends over 11 amino acids. Germline-derived CDR1 and CDR2 are DFQATT and SNEGSKA (reference sequence). V gave up 6 bases and J gave up 9 bases, with 11 bases separating them. The chain's CDR3 is CSAPGRRELFF. The DNA for the CDR3 is TGCAGTGCCCCCGGGCGGAGGGAGCTGTTTTTT.

The V gene is TRBV3-1 (or the pseudogene TRBV3-2), the J gene TRBJ2-3, with D unclear. CDR3 length: 15 residues. Germline CDR1 LGHDT, CDR2 YNNKEL (reference sequence). V was cut by 4 bases and J by 3 bases, with 14 bases left in between. The chain's CDR3 is CASSPGPTRTDTQYF. The DNA of the CDR3 is TGTGCCAGCAGCCCGGGTCCCACCAGGACAGATACGCAGTATTTT.

Here the CDR3 reads CASSLTTGNGYEQYF. CDR3 DNA: TGTGCCAGCAGCTTAACGACAGGGAACGGTTACGAGCAGTACTTC. This rearrangement joins TRBV11-2 to TRBJ2-7; 7 nucleotides match TRBD1. Germline lookup yields CDR1 SGHAT and CDR2 FQNNGV. V gave up 2 bases and J gave up 4 bases; unmatched junction bases: 8. The CDR3 is 15 residues long. Based on the CDR3 plus reference TRBV11-2 and TRBJ2-7, the full variable domain is EAGVAQSPRYKIIEKRQSVAFWCNPISGHATLYWYQQILGQGPKLLIQFQNNGVVDDSQLPKDRFSAERLKGVDSTLKIQPAKLEDSAVYLCASSLTTGNGYEQYFGPGTRLTVT.

The chain couples TRBV30 to TRBJ1-5, with D perhaps TRBD1 (6 bases). CDR1 and CDR2 (germline): GTSNPN, SVGIG (reference sequence). Trimming took off 2 bases at V and 0 bases at J, with 11 bases between the two ends. CDR3 size: 15 residues. The CDR3 loop is CAWSKGGNSNQPQHF. In nucleotides, the CDR3 is TGTGCCTGGAGTAAGGGGGGAAATAGCAATCAGCCCCAGCATTTT. Full variable domain (outside the CDR3, taken from reference TRBV30 and TRBJ1-5): SQTIHQWPATLVQPVGSPLSLECTVEGTSNPNLYWYRQAAGRGLQLLFYSVGIGQISSEVPQNLSASRPQDRQFILSSKKLLLSDSGFYLCAWSKGGNSNQPQHFGDGTRLSIL.

This chain joins TRBV19 and TRBJ2-1; perhaps TRBD2 as D (6 bases). The CDR3 runs 15 residues. Trimming pared 3 bases from V and 0 bases from J, leaving 9 bases between. Germline CDR1 LNHDA, CDR2 SQIVND (reference sequence). For the CDR3, the DNA is TGTGCCAGTAGTATGGGAGGTAGCTCCTACAATGAGCAGTTCTTC. As protein: CASSMGGSSYNEQFF.

V and J are TRBV7-9 and TRBJ1-2, with 7 bases matching TRBD1. The germline CDR1 and CDR2 sequences are SEHNR and FQNEAQ (reference sequence). The CDR3 is made up of 15 amino acids. V lost 5 bases, J lost 8 bases, and 14 bases stayed unmatched. This CDR3 reads CASSALDRVGDGYTF. As DNA, the CDR3 is TGTGCCAGCAGCGCACTCGACAGGGTAGGAGACGGCTACACCTTC.